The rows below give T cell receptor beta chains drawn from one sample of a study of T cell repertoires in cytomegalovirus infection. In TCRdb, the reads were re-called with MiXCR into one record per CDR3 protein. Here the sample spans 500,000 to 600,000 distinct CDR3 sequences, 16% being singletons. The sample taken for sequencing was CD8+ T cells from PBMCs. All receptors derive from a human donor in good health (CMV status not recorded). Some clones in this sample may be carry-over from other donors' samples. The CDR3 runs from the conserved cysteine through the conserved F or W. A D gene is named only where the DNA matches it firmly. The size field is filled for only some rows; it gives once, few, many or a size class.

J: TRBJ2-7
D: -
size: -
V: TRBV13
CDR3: CASSSLRTLGSYEQYF
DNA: TGTGCCAGCAGTTCGCTGCGGACACTGGGATCCTACGAGCAGTACTTC

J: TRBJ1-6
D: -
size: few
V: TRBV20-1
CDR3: CSARDDGSSYNSPLHF
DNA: TGCAGTGCTAGAGATGACGGGAGCTCCTATAATTCACCCCTCCACTTT

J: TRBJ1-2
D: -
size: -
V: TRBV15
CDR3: CATSARQTLFYGYTF
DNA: TGTGCCACCAGCGCACGACAGACCCTCTTCTATGGCTACACCTTC

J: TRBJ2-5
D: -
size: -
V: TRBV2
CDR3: CASTRGEGRQETQYF
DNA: TGTGCCAGCACCAGGGGGGAGGGCCGGCAAGAGACCCAGTACTTC

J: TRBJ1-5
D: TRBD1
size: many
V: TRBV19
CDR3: CASSIGHDRGHDQPQHF
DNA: TGTGCCAGTAGTATAGGGCACGACAGGGGGCATGATCAGCCCCAGCATTTT

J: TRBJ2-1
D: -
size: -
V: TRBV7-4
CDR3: CASRGDWDLNNEQFF
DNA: TGTGCCAGCAGGGGCGATTGGGACCTAAACAATGAGCAGTTCTTC

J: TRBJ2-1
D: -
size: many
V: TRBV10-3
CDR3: CAISEPDTGWTYNEQFF
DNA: TGTGCCATCAGTGAGCCCGACACGGGTTGGACCTACAATGAGCAGTTCTTC

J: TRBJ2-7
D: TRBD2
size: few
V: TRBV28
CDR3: CASSSTSSTSGYPYEQYF
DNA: TGTGCCAGCAGTTCGACCTCCTCGACTAGCGGATATCCCTACGAGCAGTACTTC

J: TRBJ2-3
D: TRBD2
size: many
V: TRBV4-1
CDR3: CASSQAPLLAGDTQYF
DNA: TGCGCCAGCAGCCAAGCCCCCCTGCTAGCGGGAGATACGCAGTATTTT

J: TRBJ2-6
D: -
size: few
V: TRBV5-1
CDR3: CASSSQAGQQPNVLTF
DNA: TGCGCCAGCAGCTCCCAGGCAGGACAGCAACCCAACGTCCTGACTTTC

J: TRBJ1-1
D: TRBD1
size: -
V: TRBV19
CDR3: CASITGGWNTEAFF
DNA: TGTGCCAGTATAACAGGGGGTTGGAACACTGAAGCTTTCTTT

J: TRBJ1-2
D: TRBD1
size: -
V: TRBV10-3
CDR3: CAIRDRGMYGYTF
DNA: TGTGCCATCAGGGACAGGGGAATGTATGGCTACACCTTC

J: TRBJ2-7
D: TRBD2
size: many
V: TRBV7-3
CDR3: CASSLRLAGADEQYF
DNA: TGTGCCAGCAGCTTACGACTAGCGGGAGCAGACGAGCAGTACTTC

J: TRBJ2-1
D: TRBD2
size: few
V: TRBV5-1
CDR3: CASSLFQTSGGGSSYNEQFF
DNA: TGCGCCAGCAGCTTATTTCAGACTAGCGGGGGGGGTAGCTCCTACAATGAGCAGTTCTTC

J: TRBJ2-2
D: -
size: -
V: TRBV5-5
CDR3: CASSLSVLNTGELFF
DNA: TGTGCCAGCAGCTTATCAGTCTTGAACACCGGGGAGCTGTTTTTT

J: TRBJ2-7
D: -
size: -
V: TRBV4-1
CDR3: CASSQPEGPTYEQYF
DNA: TGTGCCAGCAGCCAGCCCGAAGGGCCGACCTACGAGCAGTACTTC

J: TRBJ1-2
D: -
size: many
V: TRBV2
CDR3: CASSGRSSYGYTF
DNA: TGTGCCAGCAGTGGGAGGAGCTCCTATGGCTACACCTTC

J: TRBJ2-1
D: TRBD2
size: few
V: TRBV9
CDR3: CASSPGSSGEQFF
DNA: TGTGCCAGCAGCCCCGGAAGTAGCGGGGAGCAGTTCTTC

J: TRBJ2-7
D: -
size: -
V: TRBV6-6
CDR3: CASSYGYEQNF
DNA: TGTGCCAGCAGTTATGGCTACGAGCAGAACTTC

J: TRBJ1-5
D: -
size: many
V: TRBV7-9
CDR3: CASSGGGSNQPQHF
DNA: TGTGCCAGCAGCGGCGGAGGCAGCAATCAGCCCCAGCATTTT

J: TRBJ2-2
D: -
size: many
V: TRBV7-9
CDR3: CASSLASTYTGELFF
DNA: TGTGCCAGCAGCTTAGCTAGCACCTACACCGGGGAGCTGTTTTTT

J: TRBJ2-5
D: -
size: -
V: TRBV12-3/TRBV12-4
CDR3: CASSFQGRETQYF
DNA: TGTGCCAGCAGTTTTCAGGGGAGAGAGACCCAGTACTTC

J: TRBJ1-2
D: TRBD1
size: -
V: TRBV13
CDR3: CASSLAGQGGYGYTF
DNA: TGTGCCAGCAGCTTAGCTGGACAGGGGGGCTATGGCTACACCTTC

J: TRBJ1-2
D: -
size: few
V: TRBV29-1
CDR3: CSVRTADRGGGYTF
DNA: TGCAGCGTCCGAACAGCGGACCGGGGAGGTGGCTACACCTTC

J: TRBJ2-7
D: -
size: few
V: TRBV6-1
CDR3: CASSEGDEQYF
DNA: TGTGCCAGCAGTGAGGGGGACGAGCAGTACTTC

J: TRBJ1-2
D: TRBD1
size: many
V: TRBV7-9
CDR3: CASSTGTVANYGYTF
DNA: TGTGCCAGCAGCACCGGGACAGTGGCTAACTATGGCTACACCTTC

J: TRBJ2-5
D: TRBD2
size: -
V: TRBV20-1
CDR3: CSAKREGTETLYF
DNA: TGCAGTGCAAAGCGGGAGGGCACGGAGACCCTGTACTTC

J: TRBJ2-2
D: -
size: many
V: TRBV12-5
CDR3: CASGLVPGELFF
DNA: TGTGCTAGTGGTTTGGTACCCGGGGAGCTGTTTTTT

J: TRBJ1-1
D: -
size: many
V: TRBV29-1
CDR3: CSVAGPRSGPNTEAFF
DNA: TGCAGCGTGGCGGGACCCAGGAGTGGACCGAACACTGAAGCTTTCTTT

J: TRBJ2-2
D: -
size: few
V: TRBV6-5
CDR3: CASSYNTPNTGELFF
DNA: TGTGCCAGCAGTTACAATACCCCGAACACCGGGGAGCTGTTTTTT

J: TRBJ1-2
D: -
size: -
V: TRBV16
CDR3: CASSQSKHSYYGYTF
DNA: TGTGCCAGCAGCCAATCAAAGCACAGCTACTATGGCTACACCTTC

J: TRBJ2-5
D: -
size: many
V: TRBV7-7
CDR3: CASSQEALDSGETQYF
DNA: TGTGCTAGCAGCCAGGAGGCCCTGGACAGCGGGGAGACCCAGTACTTC

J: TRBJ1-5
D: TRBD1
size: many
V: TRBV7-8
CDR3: CASSLSGTGFSGGDQPQHF
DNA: TGTGCCAGCAGCTTGTCCGGGACAGGTTTTAGCGGTGGCGATCAGCCCCAGCATTTT

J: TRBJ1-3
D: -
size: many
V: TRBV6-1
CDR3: CASSFGNTIYF
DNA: TGTGCCAGCAGCTTTGGAAACACCATATATTTT

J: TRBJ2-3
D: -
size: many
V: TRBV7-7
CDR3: CASSLDASSTDTQYF
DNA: TGTGCCAGCAGCTTAGACGCTTCTAGCACAGATACGCAGTATTTT

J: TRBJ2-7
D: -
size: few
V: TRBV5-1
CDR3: CASSTGRDSQGNYEQYF
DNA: TGCGCCAGCAGCACCGGCCGGGACTCCCAAGGGAACTACGAGCAGTACTTC

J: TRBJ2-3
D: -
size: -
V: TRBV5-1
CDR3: CASSLDRALSTDTQYF
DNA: TGCGCCAGCAGCTTGGACAGGGCGCTAAGCACAGATACGCAGTATTTT

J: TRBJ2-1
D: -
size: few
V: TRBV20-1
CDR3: CSARGGSVYNEQFF
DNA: TGCAGTGCTAGGGGGGGTTCGGTATACAATGAGCAGTTCTTC

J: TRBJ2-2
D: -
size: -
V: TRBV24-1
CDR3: CATLPRSNTGELFF
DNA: TGTGCCACCCTCCCTAGGTCCAACACCGGGGAGCTGTTTTTT